This TCR beta chain is drawn from a study of T cell changes during pregnancy in multiple sclerosis. Sequenced by immunoSEQ multiplex PCR; TCRdb stores in-frame clones only, minus some. The sample holds tens of thousands of clones, around nine tenths seen once. The CDR3 has 14 residues. Looked up from germline, CDR1 is SGDLS and CDR2 is YYNGEE. V was shortened by 0 bases and J by 3 bases, with 9 bases between the two germline ends. The sequence was collected from a female donor in good health, enrolled as a control in a pregnancy study. The starting material was peripheral blood, obtained in the third trimester of pregnancy. This chain joins TRBV9 and TRBJ2-5; a weak D match, TRBD1 (6 bases). The CDR3 nucleotides are TGTGCCAGCAGCGTAGAAGGGGGTAAAGAGACCCAGTACTTC. It codes for CASSVEGGKETQYF.